The clone carrying this T cell receptor (beta chain) has a handful of counts. This specimen belongs to a study of response to subunit inactivated influenza vaccine. Each CDR3 protein gets one entry after TCRdb re-called the RT-PCR reads with MiXCR. This table has 700,000 to 900,000 distinct CDR3 sequences, 21% appearing once. CDR3 length equals 16 residues. Germline CDR1 SGHRS, CDR2 YFSETQ. V lost 3 bases to trimming and J lost 9 bases; unmatched junction nucleotides: 10. The sample consisted of PBMCs from blood, taken about 5 days after vaccination. The TCR sequence derives from a man aged 50 to 60 who received an inactivated influenza vaccine. V and J are TRBV5-1 and TRBJ2-1, with 12 bases lining up with TRBD2. DNA for the CDR3: TGCGCCAGCAGCTCTCAGACTAGCGGGAGAGCGGGTGAGCAGTTCTTC. It is translated as CASSSQTSGRAGEQFF.